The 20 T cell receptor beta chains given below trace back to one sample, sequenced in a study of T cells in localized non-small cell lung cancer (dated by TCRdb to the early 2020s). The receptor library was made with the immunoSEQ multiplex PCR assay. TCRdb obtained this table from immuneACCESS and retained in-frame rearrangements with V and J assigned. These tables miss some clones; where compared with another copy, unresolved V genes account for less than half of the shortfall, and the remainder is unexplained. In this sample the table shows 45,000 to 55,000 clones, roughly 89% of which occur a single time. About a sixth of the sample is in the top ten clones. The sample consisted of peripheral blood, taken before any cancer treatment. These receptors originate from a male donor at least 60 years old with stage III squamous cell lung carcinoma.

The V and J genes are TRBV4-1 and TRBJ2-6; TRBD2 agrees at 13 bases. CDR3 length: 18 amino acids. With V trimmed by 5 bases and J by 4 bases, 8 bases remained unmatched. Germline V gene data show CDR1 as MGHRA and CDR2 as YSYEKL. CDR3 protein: CASSVSLAGGPGANVLTF. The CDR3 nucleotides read TGCGCCAGCAGCGTTTCACTAGCGGGGGGGCCCGGGGCCAACGTCCTGACTTTC.

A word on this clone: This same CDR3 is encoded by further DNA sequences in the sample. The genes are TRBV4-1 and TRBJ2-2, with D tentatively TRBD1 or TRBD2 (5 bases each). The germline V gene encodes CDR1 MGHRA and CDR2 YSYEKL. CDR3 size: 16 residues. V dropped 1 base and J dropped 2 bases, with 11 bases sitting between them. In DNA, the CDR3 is TGCGCCAGCAGCCAAGCCTCGGGGCCCAACACCGGGGAGCTGTTTTTT. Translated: CASSQASGPNTGELFF.

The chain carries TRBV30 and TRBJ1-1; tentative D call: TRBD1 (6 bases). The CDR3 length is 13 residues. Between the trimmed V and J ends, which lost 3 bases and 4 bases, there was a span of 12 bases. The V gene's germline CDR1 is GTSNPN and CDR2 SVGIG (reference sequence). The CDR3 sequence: CAWRQTGSTEAFF. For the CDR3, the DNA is TGTGCCTGGAGGCAGACAGGCAGCACTGAAGCTTTCTTT.

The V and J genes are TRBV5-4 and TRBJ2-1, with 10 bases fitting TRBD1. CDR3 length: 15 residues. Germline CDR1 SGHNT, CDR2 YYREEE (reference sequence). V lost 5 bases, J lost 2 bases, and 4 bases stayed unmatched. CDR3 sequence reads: CASRFGTGAYNEQFF. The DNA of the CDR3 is TGTGCCAGCAGGTTTGGGACAGGGGCCTACAATGAGCAGTTCTTC.

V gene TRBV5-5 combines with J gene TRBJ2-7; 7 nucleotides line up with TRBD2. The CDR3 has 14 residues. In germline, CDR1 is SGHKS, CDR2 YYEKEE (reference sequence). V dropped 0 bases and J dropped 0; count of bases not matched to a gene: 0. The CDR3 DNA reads TGTGCCAGCAGCTTGGCGGGGGGCTCCTACGAGCAGTACTTC. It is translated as CASSLAGGSYEQYF.

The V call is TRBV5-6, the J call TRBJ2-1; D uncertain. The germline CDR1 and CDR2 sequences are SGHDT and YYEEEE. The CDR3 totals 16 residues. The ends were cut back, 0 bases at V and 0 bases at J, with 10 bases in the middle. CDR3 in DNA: TGTGCCAGCAGCTTGGAGGGCGTTTCCTCCTACAATGAGCAGTTCTTC. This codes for CASSLEGVSSYNEQFF.

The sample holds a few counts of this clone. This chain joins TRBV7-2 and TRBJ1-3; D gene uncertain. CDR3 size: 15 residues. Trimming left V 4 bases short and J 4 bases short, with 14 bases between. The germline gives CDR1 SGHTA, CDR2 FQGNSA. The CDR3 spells CASSSYDAGGNTIYF. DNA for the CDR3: TGTGCCAGCAGCTCTTACGATGCCGGCGGAAACACCATATATTTT.

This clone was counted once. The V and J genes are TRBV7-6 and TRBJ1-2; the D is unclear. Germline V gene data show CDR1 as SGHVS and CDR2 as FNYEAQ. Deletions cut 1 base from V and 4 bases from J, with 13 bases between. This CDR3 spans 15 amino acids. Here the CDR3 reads CASSLDAGGPYGYTF. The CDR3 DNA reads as TGTGCCAGCAGCTTAGATGCGGGAGGTCCCTATGGCTACACCTTC. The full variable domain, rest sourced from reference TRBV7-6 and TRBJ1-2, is GAGVSQSPRYKVTKRGQDVALRCDPISGHVSLYWYRQALGQGPEFLTYFNYEAQQDKSGLPNDRFSAERPEGSISTLTIQRTEQRDSAMYRCASSLDAGGPYGYTFGSGTRLTVV.

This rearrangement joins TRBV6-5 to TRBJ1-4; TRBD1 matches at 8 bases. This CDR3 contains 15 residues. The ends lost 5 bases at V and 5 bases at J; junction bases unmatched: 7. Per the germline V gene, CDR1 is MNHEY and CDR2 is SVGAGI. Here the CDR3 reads CASSVQGGTNEKLFF. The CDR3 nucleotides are TGTGCCAGCAGTGTACAGGGGGGGACGAATGAAAAACTGTTTTTT.

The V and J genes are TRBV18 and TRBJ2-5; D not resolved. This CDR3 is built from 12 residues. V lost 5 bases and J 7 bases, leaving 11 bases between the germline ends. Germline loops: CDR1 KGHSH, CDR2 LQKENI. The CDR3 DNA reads TGTGCCAGCTCAAACCAAGTAGCGACCCAGTACTTC. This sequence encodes CASSNQVATQYF.

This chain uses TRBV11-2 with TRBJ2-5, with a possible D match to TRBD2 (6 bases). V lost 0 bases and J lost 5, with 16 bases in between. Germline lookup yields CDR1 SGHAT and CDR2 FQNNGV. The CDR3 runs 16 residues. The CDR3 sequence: CASSLDNGGRNETQYF. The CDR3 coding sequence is TGTGCCAGCAGCTTAGATAATGGAGGGAGGAATGAGACCCAGTACTTC.

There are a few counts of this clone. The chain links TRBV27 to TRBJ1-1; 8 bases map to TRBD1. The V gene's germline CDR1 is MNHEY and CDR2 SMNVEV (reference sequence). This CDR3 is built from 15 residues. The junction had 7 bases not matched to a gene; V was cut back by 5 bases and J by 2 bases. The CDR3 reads CASSPPTGANTEAFF. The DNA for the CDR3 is TGTGCCAGCAGTCCCCCGACAGGGGCTAACACTGAAGCTTTCTTT.

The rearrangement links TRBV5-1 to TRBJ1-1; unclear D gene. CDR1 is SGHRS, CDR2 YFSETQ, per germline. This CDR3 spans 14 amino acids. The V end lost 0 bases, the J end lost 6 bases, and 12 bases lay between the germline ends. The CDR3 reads CASSLEHKGAEAFF. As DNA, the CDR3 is TGCGCCAGCAGCTTGGAACACAAGGGAGCTGAAGCTTTCTTT.

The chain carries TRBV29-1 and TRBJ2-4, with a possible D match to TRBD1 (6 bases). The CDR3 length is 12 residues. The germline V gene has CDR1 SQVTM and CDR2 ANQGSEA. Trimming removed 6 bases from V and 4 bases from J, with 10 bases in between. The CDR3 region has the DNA TGCAGCGTGGTAGGGACAAAAAACATTCAGTACTTC. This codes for CSVVGTKNIQYF.

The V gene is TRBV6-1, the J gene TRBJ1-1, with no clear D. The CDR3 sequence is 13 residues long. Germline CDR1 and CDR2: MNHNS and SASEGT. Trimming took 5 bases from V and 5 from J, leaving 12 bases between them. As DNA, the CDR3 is TGTGCCAGCAGTTATACGGGGTGGACTGAAGCTTTCTTT. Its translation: CASSYTGWTEAFF.

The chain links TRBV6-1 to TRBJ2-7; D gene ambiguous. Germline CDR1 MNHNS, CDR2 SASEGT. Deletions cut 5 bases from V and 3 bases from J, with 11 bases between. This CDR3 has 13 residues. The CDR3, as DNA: TGTGCCAGCAGTAAAGTTAGTAGCTACGAGCAGTACTTC. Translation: CASSKVSSYEQYF.

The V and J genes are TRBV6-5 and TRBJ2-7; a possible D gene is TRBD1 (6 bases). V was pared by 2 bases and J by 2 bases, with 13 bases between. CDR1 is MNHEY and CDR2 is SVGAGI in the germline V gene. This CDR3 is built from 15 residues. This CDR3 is CASSYNPQGPYEQYF. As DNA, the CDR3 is TGTGCCAGCAGTTACAACCCTCAGGGGCCCTACGAGCAGTACTTC.

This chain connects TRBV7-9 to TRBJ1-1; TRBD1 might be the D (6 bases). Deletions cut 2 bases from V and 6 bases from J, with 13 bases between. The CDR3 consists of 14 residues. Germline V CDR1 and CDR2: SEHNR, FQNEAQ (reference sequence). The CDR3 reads CASSLTGGLAEAFF. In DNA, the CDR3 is TGTGCCAGCAGCTTAACGGGGGGCTTGGCTGAAGCTTTCTTT.

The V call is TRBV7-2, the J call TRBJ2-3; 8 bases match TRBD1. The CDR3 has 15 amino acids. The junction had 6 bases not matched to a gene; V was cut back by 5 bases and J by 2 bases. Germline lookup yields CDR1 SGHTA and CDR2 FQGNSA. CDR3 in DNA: TGTGCCAGCAGCCCCCGGGACAGGCTCACAGATACGCAGTATTTT. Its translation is CASSPRDRLTDTQYF.

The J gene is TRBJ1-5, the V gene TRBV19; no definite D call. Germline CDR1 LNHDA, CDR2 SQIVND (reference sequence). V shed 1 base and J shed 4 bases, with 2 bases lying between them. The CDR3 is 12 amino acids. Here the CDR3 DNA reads TGTGCCAGTAGTATAGTAAATCAGCCCCAGCATTTT. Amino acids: CASSIVNQPQHF.